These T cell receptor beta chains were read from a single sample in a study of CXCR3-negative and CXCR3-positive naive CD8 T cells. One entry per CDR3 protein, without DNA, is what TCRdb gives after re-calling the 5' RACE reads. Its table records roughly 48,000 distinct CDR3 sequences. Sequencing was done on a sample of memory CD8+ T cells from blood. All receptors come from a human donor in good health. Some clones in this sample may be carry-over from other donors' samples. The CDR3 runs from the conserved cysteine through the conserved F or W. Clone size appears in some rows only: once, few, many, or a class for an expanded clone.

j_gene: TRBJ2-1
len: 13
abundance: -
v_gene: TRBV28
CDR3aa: CATKGGRGNEQFF

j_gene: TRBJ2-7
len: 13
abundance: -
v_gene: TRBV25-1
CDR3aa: CAGSADRAYEQYF

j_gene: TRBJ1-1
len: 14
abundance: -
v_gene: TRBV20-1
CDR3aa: CSARVSGIVTEAFF

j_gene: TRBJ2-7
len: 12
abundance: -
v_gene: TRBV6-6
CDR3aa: CASSYSLYEQYF

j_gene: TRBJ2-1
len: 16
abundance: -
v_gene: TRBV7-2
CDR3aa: CASSFPSGGANNEQFF

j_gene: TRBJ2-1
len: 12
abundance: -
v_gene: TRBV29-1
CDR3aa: CSVVVLGNEQFF

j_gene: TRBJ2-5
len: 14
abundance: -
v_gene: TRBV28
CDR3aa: CARGLAVYQETQYF

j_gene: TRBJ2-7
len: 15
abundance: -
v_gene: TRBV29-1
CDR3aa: CSVALWTDQGDTQYF

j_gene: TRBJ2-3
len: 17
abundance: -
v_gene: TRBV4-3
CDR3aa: CASSQTGLAGATDTQYF

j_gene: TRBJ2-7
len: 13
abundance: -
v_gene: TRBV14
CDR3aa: CASGTTAPGEQYF

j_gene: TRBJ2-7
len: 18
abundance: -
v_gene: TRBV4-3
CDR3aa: CASSQDNPGGGTGYEQYF

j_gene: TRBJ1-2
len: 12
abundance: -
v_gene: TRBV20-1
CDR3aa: CSAKQDNYGYTF

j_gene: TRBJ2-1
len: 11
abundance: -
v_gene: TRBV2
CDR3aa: CASSEGNEQFF

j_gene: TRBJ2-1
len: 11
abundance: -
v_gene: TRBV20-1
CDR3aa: CSARQGNEQFF

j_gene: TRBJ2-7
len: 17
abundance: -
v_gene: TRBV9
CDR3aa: CASSVADTSGPLREQYF

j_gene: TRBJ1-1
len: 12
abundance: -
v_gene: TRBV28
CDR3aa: CASSEWSTEAFF

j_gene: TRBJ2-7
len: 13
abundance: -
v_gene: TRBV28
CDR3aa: CASTLANSYEQYF

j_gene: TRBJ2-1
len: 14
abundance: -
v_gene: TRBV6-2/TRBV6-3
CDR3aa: CASSTGQGVLEQFF

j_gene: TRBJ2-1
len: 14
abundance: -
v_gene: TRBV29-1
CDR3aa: CSVVIPDSYNEQFF

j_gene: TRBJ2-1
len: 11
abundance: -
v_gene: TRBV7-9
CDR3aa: CASSQGSEQFF

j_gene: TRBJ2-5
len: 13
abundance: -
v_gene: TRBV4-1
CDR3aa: CASSQEPQETQYF

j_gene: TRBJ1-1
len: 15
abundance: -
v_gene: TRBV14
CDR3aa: CASSRIGRLNTEAFF

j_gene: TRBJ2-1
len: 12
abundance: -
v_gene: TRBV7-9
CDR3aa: CASSLYRTVLFF

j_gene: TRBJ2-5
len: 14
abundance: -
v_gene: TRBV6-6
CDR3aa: CASNPGGALETQYF

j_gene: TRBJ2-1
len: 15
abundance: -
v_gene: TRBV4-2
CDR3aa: CASSQYLQGFNEQFF

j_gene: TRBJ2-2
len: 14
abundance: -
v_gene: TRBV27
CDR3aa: CASSLEGDTGELFF

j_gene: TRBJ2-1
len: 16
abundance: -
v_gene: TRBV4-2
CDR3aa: CASSQEGSSATNEQFF

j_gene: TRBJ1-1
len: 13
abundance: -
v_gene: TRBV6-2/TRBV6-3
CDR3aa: CASTEGVMTEAFF

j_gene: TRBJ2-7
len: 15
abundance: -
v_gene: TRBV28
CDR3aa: CASSLGSGSLYEQYF

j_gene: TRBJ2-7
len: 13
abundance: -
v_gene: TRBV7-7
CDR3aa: CASSAETGSEQYF

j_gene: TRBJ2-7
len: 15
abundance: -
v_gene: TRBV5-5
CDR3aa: CASINQGGALHEQYF

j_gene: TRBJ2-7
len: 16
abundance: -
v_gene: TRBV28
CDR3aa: CASSLLAREPTYEQYF

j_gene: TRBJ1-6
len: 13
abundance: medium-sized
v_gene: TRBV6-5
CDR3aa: CASSYSWGTPLHF

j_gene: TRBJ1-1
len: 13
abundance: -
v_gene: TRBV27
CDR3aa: CASSLSANTEAFF

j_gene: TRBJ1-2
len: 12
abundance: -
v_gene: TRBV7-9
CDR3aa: CASSPQLGGYTF

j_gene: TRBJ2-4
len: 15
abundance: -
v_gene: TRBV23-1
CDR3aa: CASSPGQIAKNIQYF

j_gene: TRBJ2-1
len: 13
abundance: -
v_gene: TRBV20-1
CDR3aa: CSRRESSYNEQFF

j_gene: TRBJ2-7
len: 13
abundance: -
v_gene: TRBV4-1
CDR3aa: CASSQASPYEQYF

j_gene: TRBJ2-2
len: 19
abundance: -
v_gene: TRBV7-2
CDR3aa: CASSFSWTSGGDETGELFF

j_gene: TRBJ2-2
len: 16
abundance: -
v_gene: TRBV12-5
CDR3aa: CASVSGGRANTGELFF

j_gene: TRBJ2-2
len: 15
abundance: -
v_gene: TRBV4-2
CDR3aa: CASMWDAGGTGELFF

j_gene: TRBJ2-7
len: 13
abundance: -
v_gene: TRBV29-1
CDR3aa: CSVGGGNSYEQYF

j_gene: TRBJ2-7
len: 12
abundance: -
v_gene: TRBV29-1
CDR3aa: CSVADNNYEQYF

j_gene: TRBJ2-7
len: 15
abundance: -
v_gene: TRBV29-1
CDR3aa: CSVEVQGGRTYEQYF

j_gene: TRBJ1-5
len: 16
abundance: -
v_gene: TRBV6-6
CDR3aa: CASRGSGTDPLEPQHF

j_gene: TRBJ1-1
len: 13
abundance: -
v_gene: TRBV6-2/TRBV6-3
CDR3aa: CASTQGDNTEAFF

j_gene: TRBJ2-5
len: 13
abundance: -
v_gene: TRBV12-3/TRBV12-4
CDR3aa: CASSAGGRETQYF